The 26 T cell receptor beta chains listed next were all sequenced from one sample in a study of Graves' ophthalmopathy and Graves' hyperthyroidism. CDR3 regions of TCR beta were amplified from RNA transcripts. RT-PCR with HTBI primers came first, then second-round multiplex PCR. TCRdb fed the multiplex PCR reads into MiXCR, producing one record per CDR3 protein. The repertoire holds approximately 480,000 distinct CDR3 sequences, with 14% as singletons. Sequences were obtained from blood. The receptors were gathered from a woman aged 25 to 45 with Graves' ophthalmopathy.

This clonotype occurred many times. The CDR3 bases are TGTGCCAGCTCACCGAGGACAGTTCAGGGGAACACTGAAGCTTTCTTT. Its protein product is CASSPRTVQGNTEAFF. This sequence joins TRBV18 and TRBJ1-1, with D possibly being TRBD1 (6 bases). Germline loops: CDR1 KGHSH, CDR2 LQKENI. CDR3 length: 16 amino acids. With 3 bases removed from V and 1 base from J, the gap between germline ends came to 15 bases. Full variable domain (rest looked up from reference TRBV18 and TRBJ1-1): NAGVMQNPRHLVRRRGQEARLRCSPMKGHSHVYWYRQLPEEGLKFMVYLQKENIIDESGMPKERFSAEFPKEGPSILRIQQVVRGDSAAYFCASSPRTVQGNTEAFFGQGTRLTVV.

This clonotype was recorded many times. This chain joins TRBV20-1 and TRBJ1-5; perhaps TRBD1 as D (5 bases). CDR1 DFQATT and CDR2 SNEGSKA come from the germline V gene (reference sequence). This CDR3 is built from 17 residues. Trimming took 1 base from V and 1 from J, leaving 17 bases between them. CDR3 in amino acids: CSARGGNDPWSNQPQHF. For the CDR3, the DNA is TGCAGTGCTAGAGGGGGGAACGACCCATGGAGCAATCAGCCCCAGCATTTT.

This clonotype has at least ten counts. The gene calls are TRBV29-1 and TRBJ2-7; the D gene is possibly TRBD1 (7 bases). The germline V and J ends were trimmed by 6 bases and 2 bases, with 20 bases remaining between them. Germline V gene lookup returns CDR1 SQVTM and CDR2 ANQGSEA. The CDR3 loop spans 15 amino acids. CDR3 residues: CSVLTGAGTAYEQYF. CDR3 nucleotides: TGCAGCGTGCTAACAGGGGCGGGGACCGCCTACGAGCAGTACTTC.

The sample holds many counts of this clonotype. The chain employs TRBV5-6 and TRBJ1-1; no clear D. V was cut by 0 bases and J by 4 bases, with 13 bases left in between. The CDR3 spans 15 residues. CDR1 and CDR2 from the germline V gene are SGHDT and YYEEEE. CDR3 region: CASSLAGVRGTEAFF. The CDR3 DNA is TGTGCCAGCAGCTTGGCCGGGGTACGGGGCACTGAAGCTTTCTTT.

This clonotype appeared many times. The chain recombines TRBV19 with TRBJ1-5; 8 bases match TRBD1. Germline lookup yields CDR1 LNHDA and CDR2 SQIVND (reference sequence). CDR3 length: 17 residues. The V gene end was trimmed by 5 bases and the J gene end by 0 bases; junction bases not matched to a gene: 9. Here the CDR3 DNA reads TGTGCCAGTAGTGTACAGGGGGGAGAAGATAGCAATCAGCCCCAGCATTTT. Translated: CASSVQGGEDSNQPQHF. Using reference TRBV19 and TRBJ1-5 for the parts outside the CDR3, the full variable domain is DGGITQSPKYLFRKEGQNVTLSCEQNLNHDAMYWYRQDPGQGLRLIYYSQIVNDFQKGDIAEGYSVSREKKESFPLTVTSAQKNPTAFYLCASSVQGGEDSNQPQHFGDGTRLSIL.

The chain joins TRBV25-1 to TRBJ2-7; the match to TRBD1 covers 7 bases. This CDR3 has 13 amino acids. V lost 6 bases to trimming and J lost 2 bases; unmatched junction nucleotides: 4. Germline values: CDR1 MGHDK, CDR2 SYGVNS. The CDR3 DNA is TGTGCCAGCAGCGACAGGGCCACCTACGAGCAGTACTTC. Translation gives CASSDRATYEQYF.

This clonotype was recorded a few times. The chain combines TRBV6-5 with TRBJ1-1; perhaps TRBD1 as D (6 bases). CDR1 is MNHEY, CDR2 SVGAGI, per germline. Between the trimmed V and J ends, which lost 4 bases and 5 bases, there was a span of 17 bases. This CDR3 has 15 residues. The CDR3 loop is CASSWGGGAGTEAFF. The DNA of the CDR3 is TGTGCCAGCAGTTGGGGGGGGGGGGCCGGAACTGAAGCTTTCTTT.

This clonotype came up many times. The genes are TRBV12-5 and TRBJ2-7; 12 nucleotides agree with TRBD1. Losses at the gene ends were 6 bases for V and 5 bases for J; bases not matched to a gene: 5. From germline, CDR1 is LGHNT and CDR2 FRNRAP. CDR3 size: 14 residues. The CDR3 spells CASGNRDRGHEQYF. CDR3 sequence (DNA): TGTGCTAGTGGCAACCGGGACAGGGGGCACGAGCAGTACTTC.

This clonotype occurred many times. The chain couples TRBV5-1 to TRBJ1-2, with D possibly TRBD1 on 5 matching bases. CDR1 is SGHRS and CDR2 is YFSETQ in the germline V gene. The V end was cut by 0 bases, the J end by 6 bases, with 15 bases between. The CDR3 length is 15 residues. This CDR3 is CASSLGDAGRDGYTF. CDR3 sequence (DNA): TGCGCCAGCAGCTTGGGGGACGCCGGTAGGGATGGCTACACCTTC. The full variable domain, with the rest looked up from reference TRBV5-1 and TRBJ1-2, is KAGVTQTPRYLIKTRGQQVTLSCSPISGHRSVSWYQQTPGQGLQFLFEYFSETQRNKGNFPGRFSGRQFSNSRSEMNVSTLELGDSALYLCASSLGDAGRDGYTFGSGTRLTVV.

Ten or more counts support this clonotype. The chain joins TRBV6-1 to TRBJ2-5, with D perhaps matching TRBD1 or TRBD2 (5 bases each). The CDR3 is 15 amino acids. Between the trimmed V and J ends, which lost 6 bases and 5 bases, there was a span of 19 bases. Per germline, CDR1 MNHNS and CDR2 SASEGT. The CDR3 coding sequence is TGTGCCAGCAGCATCTCTCCAGGGAGCGCGGAGACCCAGTACTTC. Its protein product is CASSISPGSAETQYF.

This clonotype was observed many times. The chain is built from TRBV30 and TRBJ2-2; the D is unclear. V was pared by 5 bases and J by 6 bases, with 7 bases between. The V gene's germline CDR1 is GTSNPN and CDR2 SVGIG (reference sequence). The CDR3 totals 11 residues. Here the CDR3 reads CAWQRPGELFF. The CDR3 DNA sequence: TGTGCCTGGCAACGACCCGGGGAGCTGTTTTTT.

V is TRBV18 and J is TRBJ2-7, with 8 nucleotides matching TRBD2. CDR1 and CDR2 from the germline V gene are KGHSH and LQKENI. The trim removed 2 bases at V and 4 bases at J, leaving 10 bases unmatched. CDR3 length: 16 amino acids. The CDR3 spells CASSPGQAGVAYEQYF. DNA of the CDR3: TGTGCCAGCTCACCAGGGCAAGCGGGAGTAGCTTACGAGCAGTACTTC.

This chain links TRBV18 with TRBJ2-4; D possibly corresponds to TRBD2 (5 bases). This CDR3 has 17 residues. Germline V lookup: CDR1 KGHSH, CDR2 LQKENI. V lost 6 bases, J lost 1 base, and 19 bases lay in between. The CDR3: CASSLSGGAAAKNIQYF. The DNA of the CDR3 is TGTGCCAGCTCGCTCTCAGGCGGAGCGGCGGCCAAAAACATTCAGTACTTC.

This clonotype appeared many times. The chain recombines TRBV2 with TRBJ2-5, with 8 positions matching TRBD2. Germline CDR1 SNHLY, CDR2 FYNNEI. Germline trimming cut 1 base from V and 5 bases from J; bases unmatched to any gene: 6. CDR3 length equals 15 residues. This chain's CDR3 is CASSEVGTRGETQYF. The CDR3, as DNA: TGTGCCAGCAGTGAAGTAGGGACTAGAGGCGAGACCCAGTACTTC.

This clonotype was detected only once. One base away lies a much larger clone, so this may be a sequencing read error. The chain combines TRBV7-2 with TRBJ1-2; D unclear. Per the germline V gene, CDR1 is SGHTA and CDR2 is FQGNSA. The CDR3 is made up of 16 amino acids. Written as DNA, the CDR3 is TGTACCAGCAGCTTAGCTTTTCGCAGGACTAACTATGACTACACCTTC. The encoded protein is CTSSLAFRRTNYDYTF.

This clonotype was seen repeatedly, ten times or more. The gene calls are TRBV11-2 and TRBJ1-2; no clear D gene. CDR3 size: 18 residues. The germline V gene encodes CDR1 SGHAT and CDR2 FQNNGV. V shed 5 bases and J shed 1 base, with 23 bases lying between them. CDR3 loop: CASSRFLPRKGGNYGYTF. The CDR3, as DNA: TGTGCCAGCAGCCGATTCCTCCCCAGGAAGGGCGGTAACTATGGCTACACCTTC.

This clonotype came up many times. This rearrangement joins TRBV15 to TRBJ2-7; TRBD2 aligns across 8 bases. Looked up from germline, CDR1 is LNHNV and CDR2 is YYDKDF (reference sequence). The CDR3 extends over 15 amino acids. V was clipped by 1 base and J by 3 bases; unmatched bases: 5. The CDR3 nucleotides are TGTGCCACCAGCAGAGTGCGGGAGGCCATCTACGAGCAGTACTTC. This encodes CATSRVREAIYEQYF. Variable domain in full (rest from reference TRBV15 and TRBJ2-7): DAMVIQNPRYQVTQFGKPVTLSCSQTLNHNVMYWYQQKSSQAPKLLFHYYDKDFNNEADTPDNFQSRRPNTSFCFLDIRSPGLGDTAMYLCATSRVREAIYEQYFGPGTRLTVT.

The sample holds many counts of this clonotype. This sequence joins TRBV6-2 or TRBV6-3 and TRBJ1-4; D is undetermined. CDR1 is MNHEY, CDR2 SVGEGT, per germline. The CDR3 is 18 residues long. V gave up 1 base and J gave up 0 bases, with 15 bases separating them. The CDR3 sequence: CASSYYGGVLATNEKLFF. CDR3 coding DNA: TGTGCCAGCAGTTACTACGGCGGAGTACTTGCAACTAATGAAAAACTGTTTTTT.

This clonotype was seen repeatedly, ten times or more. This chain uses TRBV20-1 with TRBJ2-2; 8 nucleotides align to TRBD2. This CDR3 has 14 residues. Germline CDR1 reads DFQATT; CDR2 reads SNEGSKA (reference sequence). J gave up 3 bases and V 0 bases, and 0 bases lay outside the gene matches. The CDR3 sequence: CSARERGDTGELFF. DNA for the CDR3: TGCAGTGCTAGAGAGCGGGGGGACACCGGGGAGCTGTTTTTT.

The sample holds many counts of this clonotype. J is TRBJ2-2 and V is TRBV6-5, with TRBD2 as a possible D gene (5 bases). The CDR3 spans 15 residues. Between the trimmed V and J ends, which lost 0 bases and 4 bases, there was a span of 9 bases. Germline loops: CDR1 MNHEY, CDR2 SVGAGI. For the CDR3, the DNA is TGTGCCAGCAGTTACTCTGAGGGAGTCACCGGGGAGCTGTTTTTT. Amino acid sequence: CASSYSEGVTGELFF.

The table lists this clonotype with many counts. Here the CDR3 reads CASSDGLGNSPLHF. As DNA, the CDR3 is TGCGCCAGCAGTGATGGGCTGGGGAATTCACCCCTCCACTTT. The chain uses TRBV10-2 and TRBJ1-6; D not resolved. The germline V gene has CDR1 WSHSY and CDR2 SAAADI. This CDR3 region has 14 residues. V was pared by 3 bases and J by 7 bases, with 10 bases between.

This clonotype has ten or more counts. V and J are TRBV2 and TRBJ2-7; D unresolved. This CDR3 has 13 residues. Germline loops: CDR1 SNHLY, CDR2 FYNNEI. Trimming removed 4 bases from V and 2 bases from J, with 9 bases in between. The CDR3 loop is CASSVGLAYEQYF. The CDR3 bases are TGTGCCAGCAGTGTGGGGTTGGCCTACGAGCAGTACTTC.

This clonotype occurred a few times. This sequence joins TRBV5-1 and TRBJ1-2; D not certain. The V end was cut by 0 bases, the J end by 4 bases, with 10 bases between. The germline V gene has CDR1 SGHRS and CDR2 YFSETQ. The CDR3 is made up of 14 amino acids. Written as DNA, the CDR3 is TGCGCCAGCAGCTTGGAGAACCGAGGCTATGGCTACACCTTC. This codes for CASSLENRGYGYTF. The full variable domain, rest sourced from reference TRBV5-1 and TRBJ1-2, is KAGVTQTPRYLIKTRGQQVTLSCSPISGHRSVSWYQQTPGQGLQFLFEYFSETQRNKGNFPGRFSGRQFSNSRSEMNVSTLELGDSALYLCASSLENRGYGYTFGSGTRLTVV.

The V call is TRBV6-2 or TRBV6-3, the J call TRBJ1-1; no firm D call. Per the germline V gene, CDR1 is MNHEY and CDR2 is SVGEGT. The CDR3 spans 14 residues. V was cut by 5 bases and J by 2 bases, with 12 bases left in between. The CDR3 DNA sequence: TGTGCCAGCAGTCCTGCGGTGGCCAACACTGAAGCTTTCTTT. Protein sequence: CASSPAVANTEAFF.

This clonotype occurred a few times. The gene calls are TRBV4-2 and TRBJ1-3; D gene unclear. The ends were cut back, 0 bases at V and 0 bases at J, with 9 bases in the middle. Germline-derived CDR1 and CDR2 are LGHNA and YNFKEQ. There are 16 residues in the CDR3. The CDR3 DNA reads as TGTGCCAGCAGCCAAGAGGCCAGCCTCTCTGGAAACACCATATATTTT. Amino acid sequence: CASSQEASLSGNTIYF.

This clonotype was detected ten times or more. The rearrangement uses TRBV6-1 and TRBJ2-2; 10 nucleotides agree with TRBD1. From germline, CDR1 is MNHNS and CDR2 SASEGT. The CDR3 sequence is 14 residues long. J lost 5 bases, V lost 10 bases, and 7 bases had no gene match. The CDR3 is CATGQGVSTGELFF. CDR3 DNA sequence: TGTGCCACCGGACAGGGGGTTTCTACCGGGGAGCTGTTTTTT.